The rows below give T cell receptor beta chains drawn from one sample of a study of metastatic and nonmetastatic thyroid tumors. MiXCR re-clonotyped the PCR reads for TCRdb. The table records 9,100 or so clones, around 40% of them present only once. The specimen sequenced was tumor tissue. The receptors stem from a male donor with papillary thyroid cancer or a benign thyroid nodule (not recorded which). Some clones in this sample may be carry-over from other donors' samples. Both conserved end residues are part of each CDR3. A D gene is named only where the DNA matches it firmly. Not every row has a clone size; where given, it reads once, few, many or a size class.

v_gene: TRBV2
d_gene: TRBD2
abundance: many
j_gene: TRBJ2-2
CDR3nt: TGTGCCAGCAGTGAACTTCTAGCGGGATCTGGGGAGCTGTTTTTT
CDR3aa: CASSELLAGSGELFF

v_gene: TRBV5-1
d_gene: TRBD2
abundance: medium-sized
j_gene: TRBJ2-5
CDR3nt: TGCGCCAGCAGCTGGAACTTAGTAGCGGGAGGGGAGACCCAGTACTTC
CDR3aa: CASSWNLVAGGETQYF

v_gene: TRBV5-1
d_gene: TRBD1
abundance: large
j_gene: TRBJ1-3
CDR3nt: TGCGCCAGCACGGATGGACAGGGAATGAACACCATATATTTT
CDR3aa: CASTDGQGMNTIYF

v_gene: TRBV9
d_gene: NA
abundance: NA
j_gene: TRBJ2-7
CDR3nt: TGTGCCAGCAGCGTAGGGGACATCTCGAGCTCCTACGAGCAGTACTTC
CDR3aa: CASSVGDISSSYEQYF

v_gene: TRBV7-8
d_gene: TRBD1
abundance: medium-sized
j_gene: TRBJ1-3
CDR3nt: TGTGCCAGCAGCCCAACTACTGGAACAGGGGGAGTCTCTGGAAACACCATATATTTT
CDR3aa: CASSPTTGTGGVSGNTIYF

v_gene: TRBV28
d_gene: NA
abundance: NA
j_gene: TRBJ2-7
CDR3nt: TGTGCCAGCAGATCACAGGGCGCCGAGCAGTACTTC
CDR3aa: CASRSQGAEQYF

v_gene: TRBV10-2
d_gene: TRBD1
abundance: NA
j_gene: TRBJ2-7
CDR3nt: TGCGCCAGCGGGACAGGGGGCATTGGCGAGCAGTACTTC
CDR3aa: CASGTGGIGEQYF

v_gene: TRBV20-1
d_gene: TRBD2
abundance: NA
j_gene: TRBJ2-5
CDR3nt: TGCAGTGCTAGAAGGAAGGTCGGGACTAGCGGGAGGGCGGAGACCCAGTACTTC
CDR3aa: CSARRKVGTSGRAETQYF

v_gene: TRBV19
d_gene: TRBD2
abundance: NA
j_gene: TRBJ2-1
CDR3nt: TGTGCCAGTAGTATTACTAGCGGAGAGGTCTCCTACAATGAGCAGTTCTTC
CDR3aa: CASSITSGEVSYNEQFF

v_gene: TRBV11-3
d_gene: NA
abundance: medium-sized
j_gene: TRBJ1-1
CDR3nt: TGTGCCAGCAGCCCTATACAGGGACCAACTGAAGCTTTCTTT
CDR3aa: CASSPIQGPTEAFF

v_gene: TRBV6-6
d_gene: TRBD1
abundance: few
j_gene: TRBJ1-2
CDR3nt: TGTGCCAGCAGTTACCGGGGACAGGGGGGGTATGGCTACACCTTC
CDR3aa: CASSYRGQGGYGYTF

v_gene: TRBV9
d_gene: TRBD2
abundance: NA
j_gene: TRBJ2-3
CDR3nt: TGTGCCAGCAGCGTAGTGGAGGGAGGGATCACAGATACGCAGTATTTT
CDR3aa: CASSVVEGGITDTQYF

v_gene: TRBV7-9
d_gene: TRBD1
abundance: NA
j_gene: TRBJ1-2
CDR3nt: TGTGCCAGCAGCCGTGCGACAGGGACGTATGGCTACACCTTC
CDR3aa: CASSRATGTYGYTF

v_gene: TRBV28
d_gene: NA
abundance: few
j_gene: TRBJ2-7
CDR3nt: TGTGCCAGCACTACGGGAAGCTACGAGCAGTACTTC
CDR3aa: CASTTGSYEQYF

v_gene: TRBV20-1
d_gene: NA
abundance: NA
j_gene: TRBJ2-3
CDR3nt: TGCAGTGCTAGGAGACAGGCAATCACAGATACGCAGTATTTT
CDR3aa: CSARRQAITDTQYF

v_gene: TRBV12-3/TRBV12-4
d_gene: NA
abundance: medium-sized
j_gene: TRBJ1-1
CDR3nt: TGTGCCAGCAGTCCTTTTGGGGCTGTGAACACTGAAGCTTTCTTT
CDR3aa: CASSPFGAVNTEAFF

v_gene: TRBV5-1
d_gene: TRBD2
abundance: NA
j_gene: TRBJ2-7
CDR3nt: TGCGCCAGCACCCCTGGGGCTAGCGGGAGATACGAGCAGTACTTC
CDR3aa: CASTPGASGRYEQYF

v_gene: TRBV19
d_gene: TRBD2
abundance: NA
j_gene: TRBJ2-1
CDR3nt: TGTGCCAGTAGTATAGATCGTGCAGCGGGAGGGTACAATGAGCAGTTCTTC
CDR3aa: CASSIDRAAGGYNEQFF

v_gene: TRBV28
d_gene: NA
abundance: NA
j_gene: TRBJ1-2
CDR3nt: TGTGCCAGCAGACCTGACTCCAGGGGCTATGGCTACACCTTC
CDR3aa: CASRPDSRGYGYTF

v_gene: TRBV5-1
d_gene: NA
abundance: many
j_gene: TRBJ2-7
CDR3nt: TGCGCCAGCAGCACTGACCCGGGACGAGCTGGCGAGCAGTACTTC
CDR3aa: CASSTDPGRAGEQYF

v_gene: TRBV30
d_gene: NA
abundance: once
j_gene: TRBJ1-3
CDR3nt: TGTGCCTGGAGTTCGGGATCAGCTCGAAGCACCATATATTTT
CDR3aa: CAWSSGSARSTIYF

v_gene: TRBV5-1
d_gene: NA
abundance: NA
j_gene: TRBJ2-2
CDR3nt: TGCGCCAGCAGCTTGGGACTACAGAACACCGGGGAGCTGTTTTTT
CDR3aa: CASSLGLQNTGELFF

v_gene: TRBV28
d_gene: TRBD1
abundance: medium-sized
j_gene: TRBJ1-2
CDR3nt: TGTGCCAGCAGCTCACAAGGGACAGGGTTGGACACCTTC
CDR3aa: CASSSQGTGLDTF

v_gene: TRBV12-3/TRBV12-4
d_gene: NA
abundance: few
j_gene: TRBJ2-3
CDR3nt: TGTGCCAGCAGTTTAGGACTGGCTAGCACAGATACGCAGTATTTT
CDR3aa: CASSLGLASTDTQYF

v_gene: TRBV11-2
d_gene: NA
abundance: NA
j_gene: TRBJ2-7
CDR3nt: TGTGCCAGCAGCTTATGGGGAGGAAACGAGCAGTACTTC
CDR3aa: CASSLWGGNEQYF

v_gene: TRBV11-2
d_gene: TRBD2
abundance: NA
j_gene: TRBJ2-7
CDR3nt: TGTGCCAGCAGCAATCGACTAGCGGGAGGGCCTGTTAAGTCCGAGCAGTACTTC
CDR3aa: CASSNRLAGGPVKSEQYF

v_gene: TRBV27
d_gene: TRBD1
abundance: medium-sized
j_gene: TRBJ1-5
CDR3nt: TGTGCCAGCAGTTTACAGGGGACAGGTCAGCCCCAGCATTTT
CDR3aa: CASSLQGTGQPQHF

v_gene: TRBV7-2
d_gene: NA
abundance: NA
j_gene: TRBJ1-2
CDR3nt: TGTGCCAGCAGCTTGACAGGAAACTTTAACTATGGCTACACCTTC
CDR3aa: CASSLTGNFNYGYTF

v_gene: TRBV5-1
d_gene: NA
abundance: NA
j_gene: TRBJ2-7
CDR3nt: TGCGCCAGCAGCGTCGGACAGTCCCCCTACGAGCAGTACTTC
CDR3aa: CASSVGQSPYEQYF

v_gene: TRBV20-1
d_gene: NA
abundance: NA
j_gene: TRBJ2-1
CDR3nt: TGCAGTGCTAGAGGGGCCGCGTTTTTTATGGGTTTTGAGCAGTTCTTC
CDR3aa: CSARGAAFFMGFEQFF

v_gene: TRBV25-1
d_gene: TRBD1
abundance: NA
j_gene: TRBJ2-3
CDR3nt: TGTGCCAGCAGTGAACAAACCTTCCCACACGACAGGGTGAGCGATACGCAGTATTTT
CDR3aa: CASSEQTFPHDRVSDTQYF

v_gene: TRBV2
d_gene: NA
abundance: NA
j_gene: TRBJ2-3
CDR3nt: TGTGCCAGCAGCCAGCGGGTCCCTTCTAGCACAGATACGCAGTATTTT
CDR3aa: CASSQRVPSSTDTQYF

v_gene: TRBV27
d_gene: NA
abundance: NA
j_gene: TRBJ1-5
CDR3nt: TGTGCCAGCAGCCCTGGGGCCGGCCGGCAGCCCCAGCATTTT
CDR3aa: CASSPGAGRQPQHF

v_gene: TRBV18
d_gene: NA
abundance: NA
j_gene: TRBJ2-7
CDR3nt: TGTGCCAGCTCTCACGAGGTATTCTACGAGCAGTACTTC
CDR3aa: CASSHEVFYEQYF

v_gene: TRBV27
d_gene: NA
abundance: many
j_gene: TRBJ2-1
CDR3nt: TGTGCCAGCAGTTTGACTAGGGGGCTTCTCAATGAGCAGTTCTTC
CDR3aa: CASSLTRGLLNEQFF

v_gene: TRBV2
d_gene: NA
abundance: NA
j_gene: TRBJ1-2
CDR3nt: TGTGCCAGCAGTGCCGAGCGGTCCGTCGATGGCTACACCTTC
CDR3aa: CASSAERSVDGYTF

v_gene: TRBV6-1
d_gene: NA
abundance: NA
j_gene: TRBJ2-1
CDR3nt: TGTGCCAGCAGTGTATCCAATGAGCAGTTCTTC
CDR3aa: CASSVSNEQFF

v_gene: TRBV27
d_gene: NA
abundance: many
j_gene: TRBJ1-4
CDR3nt: TGTGCCAGCAGCGAAAATGAAAAACTGTTTTTT
CDR3aa: CASSENEKLFF

v_gene: TRBV30
d_gene: NA
abundance: medium-sized
j_gene: TRBJ1-3
CDR3nt: TGTGCCTGGAGTGTGGGAGGTGGAAACACCATATATTTT
CDR3aa: CAWSVGGGNTIYF

v_gene: TRBV19
d_gene: NA
abundance: NA
j_gene: TRBJ2-7
CDR3nt: TGTGCCAGTAGTACCTCAGGGAACGAGCAGTACTTC
CDR3aa: CASSTSGNEQYF

v_gene: TRBV20-1
d_gene: NA
abundance: medium-sized
j_gene: TRBJ2-1
CDR3nt: TGCAGTGCTAGAGGGCAGGGTACGAATGAGCAGTTCTTC
CDR3aa: CSARGQGTNEQFF

v_gene: TRBV11-2
d_gene: NA
abundance: NA
j_gene: TRBJ1-6
CDR3nt: TGTGCCAGCAGCTCTCATCCGTCCGGGGGTGGTTCACCCCTCCACTTT
CDR3aa: CASSSHPSGGGSPLHF

v_gene: TRBV12-3/TRBV12-4
d_gene: TRBD1
abundance: NA
j_gene: TRBJ2-7
CDR3nt: TGTGCCAGCAGGGGACAGGGGTTCCACGAGCAGTACTTC
CDR3aa: CASRGQGFHEQYF

v_gene: TRBV5-1
d_gene: NA
abundance: NA
j_gene: TRBJ2-1
CDR3nt: TGCGCCAGCAGCCCAAGGAGGAGGCTACAATATGAGCAGTTCTTC
CDR3aa: CASSPRRRLQYEQFF

v_gene: TRBV6-1
d_gene: NA
abundance: medium-sized
j_gene: TRBJ1-1
CDR3nt: TGTGCCAGCAGCCTCGGGGATAACACTGAAGCTTTCTTT
CDR3aa: CASSLGDNTEAFF

v_gene: TRBV6-1
d_gene: TRBD1
abundance: few
j_gene: TRBJ2-7
CDR3nt: TGTGCCAGCAGTGAAAAACTGCCGGGACAGAGATACGAGCAGTACTTC
CDR3aa: CASSEKLPGQRYEQYF

v_gene: TRBV20-1
d_gene: NA
abundance: NA
j_gene: TRBJ1-6
CDR3nt: TGCAGTGCTAGAGAGATGGACATGGGGGATAATTCACCCCTCCACTTT
CDR3aa: CSAREMDMGDNSPLHF

v_gene: TRBV9
d_gene: NA
abundance: NA
j_gene: TRBJ2-6
CDR3nt: TGTGCCAGCAGCGTAGGGAGGTTCCCTGGGGCCAACGTCCTGACTTTC
CDR3aa: CASSVGRFPGANVLTF

v_gene: TRBV13
d_gene: NA
abundance: NA
j_gene: TRBJ2-6
CDR3nt: TGTGCCAGCAGCCCAAGGGTATCAGACACTAGCTCTGGGCCCAACGTCCTGACTTTC
CDR3aa: CASSPRVSDTSSGPNVLTF

v_gene: TRBV6-1
d_gene: NA
abundance: NA
j_gene: TRBJ1-2
CDR3nt: TGTGCCAGCATCCCCCAATATGACAACTATGGCTACACCTTC
CDR3aa: CASIPQYDNYGYTF

v_gene: TRBV20-1
d_gene: NA
abundance: NA
j_gene: TRBJ1-1
CDR3nt: TGCAGTGCTAGTGTTAATTCGGGCACAAACACTGAAGCTTTCTTT
CDR3aa: CSASVNSGTNTEAFF

v_gene: TRBV30
d_gene: TRBD1
abundance: NA
j_gene: TRBJ1-6
CDR3nt: TGTGCCTGGAAACCGGGACAGGTCCGTTCACCCCTCCACTTT
CDR3aa: CAWKPGQVRSPLHF

v_gene: TRBV7-2
d_gene: NA
abundance: NA
j_gene: TRBJ1-3
CDR3nt: TGTGCCAGCAGCTTAAACCTCGGGGGAGACACCATATATTTT
CDR3aa: CASSLNLGGDTIYF

v_gene: TRBV4-1
d_gene: NA
abundance: once
j_gene: TRBJ1-1
CDR3nt: TGCGCCAGCAGCCAAGATGGGGAGCTGAACACTGAAGCTTTCTTT
CDR3aa: CASSQDGELNTEAFF

v_gene: TRBV4-3
d_gene: NA
abundance: NA
j_gene: TRBJ2-2
CDR3nt: TGCGCCAGCAGCCACGGGTGGCGGGCGGATCCTGACGGGGAGCTGTTTTTT
CDR3aa: CASSHGWRADPDGELFF